Shown below are 26 T cell receptor beta chains from a single sample sequenced in a study of shared clonotypes between healthy human individuals (dated by TCRdb to about 2020). The library was generated by the immunoSEQ multiplex PCR assay. The table was pulled from immuneACCESS by TCRdb, which kept in-frame rearrangements only. Such tables lose some clones; where checked, under half of the loss comes from unresolved V genes, and the rest has no known cause. This sample is represented by hundreds of thousands of clones; almost 97% of them were singletons. Jointly, the top ten make up roughly 0.06% of the sample. Sequences were obtained from naive CD4+ T cells sorted from blood. The cell subset or site label of this sample denotes: CD45RA+ positively selected. The receptors derive from a woman aged 25-40 years in good health.

The CDR3 is CASSLDGRSTYEQYF. The CDR3 coding sequence is TGTGCCAGCAGCTTAGATGGGCGGTCGACCTACGAGCAGTACTTC. The V call is TRBV11-3, the J call TRBJ2-7; D gene uncertain. The germline gives CDR1 SGHNT, CDR2 YENEEA. Trimming left V 0 bases short and J 2 bases short, with 11 bases between. The CDR3 spans 15 residues. Combining the CDR3 with reference TRBV11-3 and TRBJ2-7 gives the whole variable domain EAGVVQSPRYKIIEKKQPVAFWCNPISGHNTLYWYLQNLGQGPELLIRYENEEAVDDSQLPKDRFSAERLKGVDSTLKIQPAELGDSAVYLCASSLDGRSTYEQYFGPGTRLTVT.

V gene TRBV11-2 combines with J gene TRBJ2-2, with D maybe TRBD1 (6 bases). There are 17 residues in the CDR3. Trimming took 5 bases from V and 3 from J, leaving 19 bases between them. The germline V gene has CDR1 SGHAT and CDR2 FQNNGV. The CDR3 spells CASSKKGDPLYTGELFF. The CDR3 nucleotides are TGTGCCAGCAGCAAAAAGGGGGACCCACTTTACACCGGGGAGCTGTTTTTT.

The chain carries TRBV19 and TRBJ2-3, with TRBD1 matching 8 bases. V lost 6 bases and J lost 1; bases outside the gene matches: 6. The germline CDR1 and CDR2 sequences are LNHDA and SQIVND (reference sequence). The CDR3 totals 15 residues. CDR3 amino acids: CASSRPGQGTDTQYF. In nucleotides, the CDR3 is TGTGCCAGTAGCCGACCGGGACAGGGCACAGATACGCAGTATTTT.

The chain has TRBV30 and TRBJ1-2; D is unresolved. This CDR3 comprises 11 residues. The V end lost 3 bases, the J end lost 7 bases, and 9 bases lay between the germline ends. Germline CDR1 is GTSNPN and CDR2 is SVGIG (reference sequence). CDR3 sequence: CAWSPGAGYTF. The DNA of the CDR3 is TGTGCCTGGAGCCCCGGAGCTGGCTACACCTTC.

The rearrangement links TRBV7-3 to TRBJ2-3; 9 bases align to TRBD1. V gave up 5 bases and J gave up 1 base; unmatched junction bases: 4. This CDR3 spans 15 amino acids. The germline gives CDR1 SGHTA, CDR2 FQGTGA. The CDR3: CASSQRTGGTDTQYF. CDR3 DNA sequence: TGTGCCAGCAGCCAAAGGACAGGGGGCACAGATACGCAGTATTTT.

This chain connects TRBV4-1 to TRBJ2-2; a possible D gene is TRBD1 (6 bases). In germline, CDR1 is MGHRA, CDR2 YSYEKL. This CDR3 comprises 17 residues. Trimming left V 0 bases short and J 5 bases short, with 16 bases between. The CDR3 DNA follows: TGCGCCAGCAGCCAAGATGTAGGCAGGGGAAGGACCGGGGAGCTGTTTTTT. Residues: CASSQDVGRGRTGELFF.

This clone was seen only once. This chain uses TRBV21-1 with TRBJ1-5; TRBD1 was called by the table and not checked on the DNA. TRBV21-1 is deemed a pseudogene. This CDR3 comprises 14 residues. The CDR3 is CASIKDRRNQPQHF. CDR3 DNA: TGTGCCAGCATCAAGGACAGGCGTAATCAGCCCCAGCATTTT.

In this sample, this clone turned up once. V and J are TRBV5-1 and TRBJ1-2, with 8 bases aligning to TRBD1. CDR1 SGHRS and CDR2 YFSETQ come from the germline V gene. The V segment lost 8 bases and the J segment 0 bases; nucleotides outside the gene matches: 3. This CDR3 is 13 amino acids long. The CDR3 DNA reads as TGCGCCAGTCGACAGGGGCCTAACTATGGCTACACCTTC. It specifies CASRQGPNYGYTF. Variable domain in full (rest from reference TRBV5-1 and TRBJ1-2): KAGVTQTPRYLIKTRGQQVTLSCSPISGHRSVSWYQQTPGQGLQFLFEYFSETQRNKGNFPGRFSGRQFSNSRSEMNVSTLELGDSALYLCASRQGPNYGYTFGSGTRLTVV.

The chain couples TRBV7-3 to TRBJ1-1; a possible D gene is TRBD1 (5 bases). Trimming pared 4 bases from V and 0 bases from J, leaving 15 bases between. In germline, CDR1 is SGHTA, CDR2 FQGTGA. CDR3 length: 16 residues. CDR3 nucleotides: TGTGCCAGCAGCTGGGGCCCGGGACCTATGAACACTGAAGCTTTCTTT. Protein: CASSWGPGPMNTEAFF.

The genes are TRBV4-1 and TRBJ1-5; the D is unclear. The CDR3 contains 17 residues. V was pared by 0 bases and J by 2 bases, with 14 bases between. Germline-derived CDR1 and CDR2 are MGHRA and YSYEKL. The CDR3 spells CASSQDGLRVGNQPQHF. The CDR3 DNA follows: TGCGCCAGCAGCCAAGATGGGCTCCGAGTGGGCAATCAGCCCCAGCATTTT.

The chain is built from TRBV2 and TRBJ2-2; D gene ambiguous. With 7 bases removed from V and 1 base from J, the gap between germline ends came to 7 bases. The CDR3 covers 13 residues. Germline V gives CDR1 SNHLY, CDR2 FYNNEI. CDR3 nucleotides: TGTGCCAGCAACCAGGAGAACACCGGGGAGCTGTTTTTT. It yields the protein CASNQENTGELFF.

Regarding this clone: The sample holds other DNA sequences that translate to the same CDR3. The chain employs TRBV28 and TRBJ1-1, with a possible D match to TRBD1 (5 bases). Germline assignment: CDR1 MDHEN and CDR2 SYDVKM. V was pared by 6 bases and J by 0 bases, with 8 bases between. This CDR3 region has 13 residues. The CDR3 sequence is CASRGGVNTEAFF. The CDR3 DNA reads as TGTGCCAGCAGGGGGGGGGTGAACACTGAAGCTTTCTTT. The entire variable domain, with the rest obtained from reference TRBV28 and TRBJ1-1, is as follows: DVKVTQSSRYLVKRTGEKVFLECVQDMDHENMFWYRQDPGLGLRLIYFSYDVKMKEKGDIPEGYSVSREKKERFSLILESASTNQTSMYLCASRGGVNTEAFFGQGTRLTVV.

The chain uses TRBV28 and TRBJ2-7; TRBD1 matches 7 bases. CDR3 length: 13 amino acids. Germline V gene lookup returns CDR1 MDHEN and CDR2 SYDVKM. V shed 8 bases and J 1 base; nucleotides not matched to a gene: 5. The CDR3: CASGPGGSYEQYF. CDR3 sequence (DNA): TGTGCCAGCGGTCCAGGGGGATCCTACGAGCAGTACTTC.

V is TRBV28 and J is TRBJ2-7, with 10 bases identical to TRBD2. Germline loops: CDR1 MDHEN, CDR2 SYDVKM. V dropped 7 bases and J dropped 4; count of bases not matched to a gene: 4. The CDR3 length is 13 residues. The CDR3 DNA reads TGTGCCAGCACCGTGACTAGCGGGTACGAGCAGTACTTC. This codes for CASTVTSGYEQYF. Filled out from reference TRBV28 and TRBJ2-7, the complete variable domain reads DVKVTQSSRYLVKRTGEKVFLECVQDMDHENMFWYRQDPGLGLRLIYFSYDVKMKEKGDIPEGYSVSREKKERFSLILESASTNQTSMYLCASTVTSGYEQYFGPGTRLTVT.

The chain links TRBV29-1 to TRBJ1-2, with 9 bases lining up with TRBD1. This CDR3 has 13 residues. J gave up 7 bases and V 4 bases, and 7 bases lay outside the gene matches. From germline, CDR1 is SQVTM and CDR2 ANQGSEA. The CDR3 DNA follows: TGCAGCGTTGTTCTCCGACAGGGGGTTGGCTACACCTTC. This codes for CSVVLRQGVGYTF.

This clone showed up just once. This sample also contains other DNA sequences that code for the same CDR3. This chain uses TRBV9 with TRBJ2-1, with TRBD2 identical over 8 bases. Germline V CDR1 and CDR2: SGDLS, YYNGEE. The CDR3 loop spans 15 amino acids. With 0 bases clipped from V and 4 bases from J, the junction kept 3 bases outside the gene matches. The CDR3 nucleotides read TGTGCCAGCAGCGTAGCGGGAGGGCCTTACAATGAGCAGTTCTTC. Its translation is CASSVAGGPYNEQFF.

The chain carries TRBV27 and TRBJ2-5; 10 bases map to TRBD1. The end of the DNA is better explained by TRBJ2-7, so the J call may be wrong. Per germline, CDR1 MNHEY and CDR2 SMNVEV (reference sequence). The CDR3 totals 13 residues. CDR3 DNA: TGTGCCAGCTCCCGGGACAGGGGCTACGAGCAGTACTTC. Translating it yields CASSRDRGYEQYF.

The V gene is TRBV19, the J gene TRBJ2-5, with 7 bases fitting TRBD2. Germline CDR1 LNHDA, CDR2 SQIVND (reference sequence). The CDR3 consists of 15 residues. After removal of 1 base from V and 4 bases from J, the junction contained 6 bases not matched to a gene. The CDR3 region is CASSIAASGGETQYF. The CDR3 DNA reads TGTGCCAGTAGTATAGCTGCTAGCGGAGGAGAGACCCAGTACTTC.

The chain has TRBV30 and TRBJ1-5, with a tentative D call TRBD1 (6 bases). Germline-derived CDR1 and CDR2 are GTSNPN and SVGIG (reference sequence). V dropped 0 bases and J dropped 0 bases, with 12 bases sitting between them. CDR3 length equals 16 residues. This CDR3 is CAWSVGGAYSNQPQHF. The CDR3 DNA sequence: TGTGCCTGGAGTGTAGGGGGGGCTTATAGCAATCAGCCCCAGCATTTT.

This rearrangement joins TRBV7-2 to TRBJ2-2; D is unresolved. From germline, CDR1 is SGHTA and CDR2 FQGNSA. The length of the CDR3 is 16 residues. Deletions cut 1 base from V and 0 bases from J, with 9 bases between. The CDR3 region is CASSLDSGANTGELFF. In DNA form, the CDR3 reads TGTGCCAGCAGCTTAGACTCTGGCGCGAACACCGGGGAGCTGTTTTTT.

V and J are TRBV5-5 and TRBJ1-2; 9 bases line up with TRBD1. Germline trimming cut 4 bases from V and 2 bases from J; bases unmatched to any gene: 3. This CDR3 contains 14 residues. The germline V gene has CDR1 SGHKS and CDR2 YYEKEE (reference sequence). CDR3 sequence reads: CASSPGTGNYGYTF. In nucleotides, the CDR3 is TGTGCCAGCAGCCCCGGGACAGGGAACTATGGCTACACCTTC.

The V gene is TRBV11-3, the J gene TRBJ2-2; 12 bases agree with TRBD2. Germline CDR1 is SGHNT and CDR2 is YENEEA. CDR3 length equals 17 residues. V dropped 0 bases and J dropped 5; count of bases not matched to a gene: 4. The DNA of the CDR3 is TGTGCCAGCAGCTTAGAAGCTAGCGGGAGGGGGACCGGGGAGCTGTTTTTT. Its translation: CASSLEASGRGTGELFF.

The chain links TRBV28 to TRBJ2-7; D gene unclear. This CDR3 is 14 amino acids long. Germline CDR1 is MDHEN and CDR2 is SYDVKM. Trimming took off 5 bases at V and 3 bases at J, with 14 bases between the two ends. The CDR3 DNA follows: TGTGCCAGCAGTGATCCACCAGCGTACTACGAGCAGTACTTC. Translating it yields CASSDPPAYYEQYF.

The chain carries TRBV7-2 and TRBJ2-5; possible D gene TRBD2, 5 bases. This CDR3 has 16 amino acids. Germline CDR1 and CDR2: SGHTA and FQGNSA. Trimming pared 3 bases from V and 3 bases from J, leaving 17 bases between. In DNA, the CDR3 is TGTGCCAGCAGCTTGGACCCTTGGGGAGATAAAGAGACCCAGTACTTC. Translated, it gives CASSLDPWGDKETQYF.

J is TRBJ2-2 and V is TRBV6-6, with 9 nucleotides matching TRBD1. Germline CDR1 MNHNY, CDR2 SVGAGI (reference sequence). Trimming cost V 4 bases and J 3 bases; bases outside gene matches: 6. CDR3 length: 16 residues. The CDR3: CASSSSGQGYTGELFF. In DNA form, the CDR3 reads TGTGCCAGCAGTTCCTCCGGACAGGGGTACACCGGGGAGCTGTTTTTT.

CDR3 DNA sequence: TGTGCCAGCAGCTGGACTAGCGGGGTCGCGAATGAGCAGTTCTTC. It encodes CASSWTSGVANEQFF. The chain carries TRBV11-2 and TRBJ2-1, with 12 nucleotides matching TRBD2. The CDR3 consists of 15 residues. J was trimmed by 7 bases and V by 4 bases; bases with no gene match: 5. Germline V gene data show CDR1 as SGHAT and CDR2 as FQNNGV.